This entry lists 13 T cell receptor beta chains sequenced from one sample in a study of Ad26.COV2.S vaccination and SARS-CoV-2 variants. Assay: immunoSEQ multiplex PCR; the TCRdb copy retains only in-frame clones and omits some. The sample has about 320,000 clones, about 85% seen once. Treatment given: roughly 18 received Ad26.COV2.S at low or high dose, single or two shots; several received placebo; per-sample allocation not given. Sampling happened 63 days after the first vaccine or placebo injection. This material consisted of peripheral blood, taken in a trial of Ad26.COV2.S vaccine versus placebo. Receptor source: a person aged 18-60 years who received the Ad26.COV2.S COVID-19 vaccine or a placebo.

The rearrangement joins TRBV7-9 to TRBJ1-4; 8 bases align to TRBD1. Germline lookup yields CDR1 SEHNR and CDR2 FQNEAQ (reference sequence). The J segment lost 4 bases and the V segment lost 5 bases, leaving 6 bases of the junction unmatched. There are 15 residues in the CDR3. The CDR3 protein is CASSRRTGSNEKLFF. The CDR3 region has the DNA TGTGCCAGCAGCAGACGGACAGGGAGTAATGAAAAACTGTTTTTT.

The chain combines TRBV7-2 with TRBJ2-2; D is ambiguous. The V gene lost 5 bases and the J gene lost 3 bases, with 7 bases spanning the gap. The CDR3 length is 13 residues. Germline CDR1 SGHTA, CDR2 FQGNSA. The CDR3 loop is CASSPTDTGELFF. DNA of the CDR3: TGTGCCAGCAGCCCTACGGACACCGGGGAGCTGTTTTTT.

The chain joins TRBV10-3 to TRBJ1-2, with a possible D match to TRBD1 (6 bases). CDR3 size: 13 residues. Trimming left V 7 bases short and J 2 bases short, with 11 bases between. Germline CDR1 reads ENHRY; CDR2 reads SYGVKD. The CDR3: CAITSGQNYGYTF. As DNA, the CDR3 is TGTGCCATCACCTCGGGACAAAACTATGGCTACACCTTC.

V usage is TRBV18 and J usage is TRBJ2-2, with 9 bases that match TRBD2. Germline-derived CDR1 and CDR2 are KGHSH and LQKENI. Trimming cost V 3 bases and J 6 bases; bases outside gene matches: 8. CDR3 length: 16 amino acids. Here the CDR3 DNA reads TGTGCCAGCTCACCTCAGCGGGGGGACCTCGCCGGGGAGCTGTTTTTT. Its protein product is CASSPQRGDLAGELFF.

The V gene is TRBV5-5, the J gene TRBJ2-5; D perhaps matches TRBD2 (6 bases). The CDR3 runs to 13 residues. V lost 3 bases and J 9 bases, leaving 15 bases between the germline ends. Germline CDR1 and CDR2: SGHKS and YYEKEE (reference sequence). CDR3 residues: CASSWDVGGAQYF. The DNA for the CDR3 is TGTGCCAGCAGCTGGGACGTCGGAGGGGCCCAGTACTTC.

Only one count was recorded for this clone. V usage is TRBV30 and J usage is TRBJ1-1; D is uncertain. Germline V gene sequence: CDR1 GTSNPN, CDR2 SVGIG (reference sequence). This CDR3 is built from 13 residues. V was shortened by 4 bases and J by 0 bases, with 9 bases between the two germline ends. CDR3: CAWTVQMNTEAFF. CDR3 nucleotides: TGTGCCTGGACGGTACAAATGAACACTGAAGCTTTCTTT.

V gene TRBV5-1 combines with J gene TRBJ1-2; no clear D gene. Germline assignment: CDR1 SGHRS and CDR2 YFSETQ. The CDR3 runs 14 residues. V gave up 2 bases and J gave up 0 bases, with 8 bases separating them. CDR3 in amino acids: CASSFAVSNYGYTF. The CDR3 DNA sequence: TGCGCCAGCAGCTTCGCGGTGTCTAACTATGGCTACACCTTC.

V is TRBV3-1 (or the pseudogene TRBV3-2) and J is TRBJ2-4, with a tentative D call TRBD2 (6 bases). Per the germline V gene, CDR1 is LGHDT and CDR2 is YNNKEL (reference sequence). Trimming removed 0 bases at V and 9 bases at J, with 18 bases between. This CDR3 is built from 16 residues. The CDR3 loop is CASSQDPGLGRLIQYF. The DNA of the CDR3 is TGTGCCAGCAGCCAAGATCCGGGACTGGGTCGCCTCATTCAGTACTTC.

This clone was observed a few times. The J gene is TRBJ1-3, the V gene TRBV19; TRBD1 aligns across 7 bases. V lost 6 bases, J lost 3 bases, and 5 bases stayed unmatched. The germline V gene has CDR1 LNHDA and CDR2 SQIVND (reference sequence). The CDR3 is made up of 14 amino acids. The CDR3 loop is CASRPTGNGNTIYF. The CDR3 bases are TGTGCCAGTAGGCCGACAGGGAATGGAAACACCATATATTTT.

This clone was found once. V is TRBV7-9 and J is TRBJ2-1; perhaps TRBD2 as D (6 bases). The CDR3 has 14 amino acids. Germline V gene lookup returns CDR1 SEHNR and CDR2 FQNEAQ (reference sequence). V gave up 1 base and J gave up 11 bases, with 15 bases separating them. This CDR3 reads CASSLEAGSAKQFF. In nucleotides, the CDR3 is TGTGCCAGCAGCTTAGAGGCGGGATCTGCGAAGCAGTTCTTC.

This sequence joins TRBV6-4 and TRBJ2-1; D call uncertain. The CDR3 contains 17 residues. Between the trimmed V and J ends, which lost 3 bases and 0 bases, there was a span of 15 bases. The germline gives CDR1 MRHNA, CDR2 SNTAGT. CDR3 loop: CASSESGGVSSYNEQFF. The DNA of the CDR3 is TGTGCCAGCAGTGAATCGGGTGGGGTAAGCTCCTACAATGAGCAGTTCTTC.

V usage is TRBV28 and J usage is TRBJ2-2; unclear D gene. The germline V gene encodes CDR1 MDHEN and CDR2 SYDVKM. CDR3 length: 17 amino acids. Trimming took off 5 bases at V and 4 bases at J, with 20 bases between the two ends. Here the CDR3 DNA reads TGTGCCAGCAGTACACCACCCTTTCGGAAATCCACCGGGGAGCTGTTTTTT. Its protein product is CASSTPPFRKSTGELFF.

This chain links TRBV4-1 with TRBJ1-3; D is perhaps TRBD1 (5 bases). The CDR3 has 16 amino acids. The germline V and J ends were trimmed by 0 bases and 2 bases, with 11 bases remaining between them. The germline gives CDR1 MGHRA, CDR2 YSYEKL. In DNA, the CDR3 is TGCGCCAGCAGCCAAGATCAGGGATTTGCTGGAAACACCATATATTTT. Its protein is CASSQDQGFAGNTIYF.